Included here is one TCR beta chain sequence, with context. What it binds is not known. The sample is drawn from a study of OX40 agonist ivuxolimab in advanced cancers. In the study overall: A male proportion of about 84% was recorded, with mean age about 60 years and range roughly 20 to 85. Study findings and constraints: The study observed clonal expansion of CD4+ and CD8+ blood T cells by week 6 at 0.1 to 3.0 mg/kg.

The table came from immunoSEQ multiplex PCR; TCRdb's copy has only in-frame clones and leaves some out. The sample holds just over 90,000 clones, approximately 89% seen once. V lost 5 bases and J lost 5, with 14 bases in between. The V gene's germline CDR1 is SGHTA and CDR2 FQGTGA. The CDR3 is made up of 14 amino acids. The sequencing used CD4+ or CD8+ T cells sorted from blood, collected in a trial of the OX40 agonist ivuxolimab. The TCR originated in an adult with an advanced solid tumor such as melanoma, head and neck, liver or kidney cancer. V usage is TRBV7-3 and J usage is TRBJ2-3; maybe TRBD2 (5 bases). CDR3 amino acids: CASSPGREKDTQYF. The CDR3 region has the DNA TGTGCCAGCAGCCCCGGTAGGGAGAAAGATACGCAGTATTTT.